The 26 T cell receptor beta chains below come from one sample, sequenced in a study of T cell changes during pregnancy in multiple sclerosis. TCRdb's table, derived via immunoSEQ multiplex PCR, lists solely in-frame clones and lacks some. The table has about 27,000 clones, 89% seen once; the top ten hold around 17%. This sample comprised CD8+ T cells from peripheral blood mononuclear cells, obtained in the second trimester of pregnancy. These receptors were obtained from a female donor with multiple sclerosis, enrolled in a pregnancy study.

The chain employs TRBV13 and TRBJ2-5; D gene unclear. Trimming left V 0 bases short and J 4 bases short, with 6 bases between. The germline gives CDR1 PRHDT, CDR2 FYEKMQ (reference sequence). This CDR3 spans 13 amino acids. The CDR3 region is CASSLGRGETQYF. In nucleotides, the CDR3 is TGTGCCAGCAGCTTAGGAAGAGGAGAGACCCAGTACTTC. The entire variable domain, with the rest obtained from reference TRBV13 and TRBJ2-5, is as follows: AAGVIQSPRHLIKEKRETATLKCYPIPRHDTVYWYQQGPGQDPQFLISFYEKMQSDKGSIPDRFSAQQFSDYHSELNMSSLELGDSALYFCASSLGRGETQYFGPGTRLLVL.

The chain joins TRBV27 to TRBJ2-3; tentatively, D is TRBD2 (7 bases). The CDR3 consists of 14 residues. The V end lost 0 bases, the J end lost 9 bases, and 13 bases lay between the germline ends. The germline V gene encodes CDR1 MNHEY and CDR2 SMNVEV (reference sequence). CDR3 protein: CASSLSGEGETQYF. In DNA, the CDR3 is TGTGCCAGCAGTTTATCAGGGGAGGGGGAGACGCAGTATTTT.

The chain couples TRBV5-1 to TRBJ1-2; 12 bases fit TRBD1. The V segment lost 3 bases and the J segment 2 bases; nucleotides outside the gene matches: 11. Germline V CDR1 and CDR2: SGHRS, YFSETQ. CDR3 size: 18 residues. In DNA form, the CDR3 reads TGCGCCAGCAGCTCGTCCGGGACAGGGGGCTTAGGGAACTATGGCTACACCTTC. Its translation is CASSSSGTGGLGNYGYTF. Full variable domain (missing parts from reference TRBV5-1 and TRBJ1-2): KAGVTQTPRYLIKTRGQQVTLSCSPISGHRSVSWYQQTPGQGLQFLFEYFSETQRNKGNFPGRFSGRQFSNSRSEMNVSTLELGDSALYLCASSSSGTGGLGNYGYTFGSGTRLTVV.

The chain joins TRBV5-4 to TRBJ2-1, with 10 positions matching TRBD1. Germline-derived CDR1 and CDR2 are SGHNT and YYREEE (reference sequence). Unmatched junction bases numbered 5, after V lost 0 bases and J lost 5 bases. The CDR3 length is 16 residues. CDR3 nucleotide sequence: TGTGCCAGCAGCTTGGCCGGGACAGGGGCCAACAATGAGCAGTTCTTC. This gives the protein CASSLAGTGANNEQFF. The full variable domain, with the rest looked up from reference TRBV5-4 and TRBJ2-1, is ETGVTQSPTHLIKTRGQQVTLRCSSQSGHNTVSWYQQALGQGPQFIFQYYREEENGRGNFPPRFSGLQFPNYSSELNVNALELDDSALYLCASSLAGTGANNEQFFGPGTRLTVL.

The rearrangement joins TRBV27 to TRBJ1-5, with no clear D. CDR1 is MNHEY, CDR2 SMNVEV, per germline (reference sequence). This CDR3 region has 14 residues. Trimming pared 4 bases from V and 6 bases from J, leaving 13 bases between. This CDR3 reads CASSSQQVGQPQHF. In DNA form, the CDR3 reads TGTGCCAGCAGTTCGCAGCAGGTGGGTCAGCCCCAGCATTTT.

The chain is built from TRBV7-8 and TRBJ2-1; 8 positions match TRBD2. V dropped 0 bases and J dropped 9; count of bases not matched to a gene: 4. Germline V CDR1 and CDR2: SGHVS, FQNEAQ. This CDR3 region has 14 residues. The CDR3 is CASSLAPSGPEQFF. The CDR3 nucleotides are TGTGCCAGCAGCTTAGCACCTAGCGGGCCTGAGCAGTTCTTC.

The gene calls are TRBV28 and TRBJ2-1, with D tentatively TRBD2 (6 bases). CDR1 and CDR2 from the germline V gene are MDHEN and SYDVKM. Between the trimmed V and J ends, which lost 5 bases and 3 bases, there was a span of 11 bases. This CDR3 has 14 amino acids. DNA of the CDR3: TGTGCCAGCAGTCCTGTAGCGGACTACAATGAGCAGTTCTTC. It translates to CASSPVADYNEQFF.

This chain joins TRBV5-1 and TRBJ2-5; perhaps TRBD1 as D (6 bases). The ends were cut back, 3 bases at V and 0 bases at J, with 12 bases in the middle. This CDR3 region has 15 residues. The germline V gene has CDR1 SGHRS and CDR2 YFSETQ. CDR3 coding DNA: TGCGCCAGCAGCTATGATCAGGGGTACCAAGAGACCCAGTACTTC. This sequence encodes CASSYDQGYQETQYF. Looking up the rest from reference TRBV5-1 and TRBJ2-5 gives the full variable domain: KAGVTQTPRYLIKTRGQQVTLSCSPISGHRSVSWYQQTPGQGLQFLFEYFSETQRNKGNFPGRFSGRQFSNSRSEMNVSTLELGDSALYLCASSYDQGYQETQYFGPGTRLLVL.

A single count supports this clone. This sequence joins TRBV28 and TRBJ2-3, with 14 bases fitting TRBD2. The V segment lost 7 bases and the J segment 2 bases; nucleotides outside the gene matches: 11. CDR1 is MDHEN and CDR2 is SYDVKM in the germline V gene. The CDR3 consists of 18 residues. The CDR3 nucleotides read TGTGCCAGCAACAGACCGGGACTAGCGGGAGAAAACACAGATACGCAGTATTTT. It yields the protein CASNRPGLAGENTDTQYF.

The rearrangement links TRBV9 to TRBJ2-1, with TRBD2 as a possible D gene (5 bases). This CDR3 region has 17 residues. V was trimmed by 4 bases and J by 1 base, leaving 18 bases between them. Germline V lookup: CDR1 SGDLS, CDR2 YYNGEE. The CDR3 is CASSPPNSRGSYNEQFF. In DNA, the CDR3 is TGTGCCAGCAGCCCCCCGAATTCCCGGGGTTCCTACAATGAGCAGTTCTTC.

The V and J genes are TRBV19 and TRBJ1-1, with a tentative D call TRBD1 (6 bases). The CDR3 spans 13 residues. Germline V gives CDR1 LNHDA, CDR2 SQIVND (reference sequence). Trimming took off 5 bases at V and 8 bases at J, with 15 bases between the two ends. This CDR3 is CASSATGVQEAFF. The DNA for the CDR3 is TGTGCCAGTAGTGCGACAGGTGTCCAGGAAGCTTTCTTT.

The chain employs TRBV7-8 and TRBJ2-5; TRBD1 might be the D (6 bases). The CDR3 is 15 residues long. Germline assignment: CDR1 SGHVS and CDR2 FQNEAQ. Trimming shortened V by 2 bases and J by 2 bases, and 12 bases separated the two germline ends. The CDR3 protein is CASSLIRQAQETQYF. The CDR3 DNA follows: TGTGCCAGCAGCTTAATTAGACAGGCACAAGAGACCCAGTACTTC. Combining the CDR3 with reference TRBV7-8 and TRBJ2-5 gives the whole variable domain GAGVSQSPRYKVAKRGQDVALRCDPISGHVSLFWYQQALGQGPEFLTYFQNEAQLDKSGLPSDRFFAERPEGSVSTLKIQRTQQEDSAVYLCASSLIRQAQETQYFGPGTRLLVL.

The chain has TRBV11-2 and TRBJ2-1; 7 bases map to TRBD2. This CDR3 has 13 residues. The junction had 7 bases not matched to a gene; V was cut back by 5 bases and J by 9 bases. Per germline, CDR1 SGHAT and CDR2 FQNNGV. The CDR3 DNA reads TGTGCCAGCAGCCGCGGGAGCCCGACTGAGCAGTTCTTC. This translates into CASSRGSPTEQFF. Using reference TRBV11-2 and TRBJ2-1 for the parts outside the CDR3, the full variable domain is EAGVAQSPRYKIIEKRQSVAFWCNPISGHATLYWYQQILGQGPKLLIQFQNNGVVDDSQLPKDRFSAERLKGVDSTLKIQPAKLEDSAVYLCASSRGSPTEQFFGPGTRLTVL.

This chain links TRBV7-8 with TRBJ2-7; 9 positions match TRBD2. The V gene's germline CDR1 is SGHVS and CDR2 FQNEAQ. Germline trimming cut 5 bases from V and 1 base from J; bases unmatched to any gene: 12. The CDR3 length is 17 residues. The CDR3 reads CASSQWVVAGASYEQYF. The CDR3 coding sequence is TGTGCCAGCAGCCAGTGGGTCGTAGCGGGAGCTTCCTACGAGCAGTACTTC.

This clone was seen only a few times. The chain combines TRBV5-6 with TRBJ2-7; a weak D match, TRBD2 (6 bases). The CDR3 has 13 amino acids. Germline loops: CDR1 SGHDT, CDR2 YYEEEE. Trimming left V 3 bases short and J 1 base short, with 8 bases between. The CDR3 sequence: CASSSGTSYEQYF. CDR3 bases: TGTGCCAGCAGCTCCGGGACTTCCTACGAGCAGTACTTC.

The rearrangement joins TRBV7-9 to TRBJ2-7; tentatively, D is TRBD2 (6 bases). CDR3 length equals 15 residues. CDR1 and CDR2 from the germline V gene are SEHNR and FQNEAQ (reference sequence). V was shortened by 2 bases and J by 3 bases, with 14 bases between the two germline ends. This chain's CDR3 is CASSLFGGPNYEQYF. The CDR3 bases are TGTGCCAGCAGCTTATTCGGGGGACCCAACTACGAGCAGTACTTC.

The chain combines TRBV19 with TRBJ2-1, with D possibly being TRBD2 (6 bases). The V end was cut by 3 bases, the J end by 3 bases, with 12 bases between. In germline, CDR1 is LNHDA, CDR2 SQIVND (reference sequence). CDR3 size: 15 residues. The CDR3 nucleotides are TGTGCCAGTAGTATTAGGGGAGGACACTACAATGAGCAGTTCTTC. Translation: CASSIRGGHYNEQFF.

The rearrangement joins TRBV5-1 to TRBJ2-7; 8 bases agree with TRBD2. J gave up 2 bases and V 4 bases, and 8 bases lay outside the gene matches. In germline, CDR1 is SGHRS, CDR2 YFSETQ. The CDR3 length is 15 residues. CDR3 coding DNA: TGCGCCAGCAGCCCCGCCGGGACTAGACCCTACGAGCAGTACTTC. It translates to CASSPAGTRPYEQYF.

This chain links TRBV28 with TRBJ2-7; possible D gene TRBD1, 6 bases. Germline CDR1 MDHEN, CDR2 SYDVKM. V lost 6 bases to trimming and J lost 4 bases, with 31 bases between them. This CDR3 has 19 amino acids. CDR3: CASRVRLRQVKGSRYEQYF. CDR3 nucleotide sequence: TGTGCCAGCAGAGTACGCCTTCGACAGGTAAAAGGGTCCAGGTACGAGCAGTACTTC.

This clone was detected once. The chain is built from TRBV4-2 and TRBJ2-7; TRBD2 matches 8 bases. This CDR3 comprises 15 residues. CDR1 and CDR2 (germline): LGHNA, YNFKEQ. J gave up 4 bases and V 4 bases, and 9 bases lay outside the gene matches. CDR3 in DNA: TGTGCCAGCAGCCCCAACGCGGGAGGCGGGTACGAGCAGTACTTC. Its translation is CASSPNAGGGYEQYF.

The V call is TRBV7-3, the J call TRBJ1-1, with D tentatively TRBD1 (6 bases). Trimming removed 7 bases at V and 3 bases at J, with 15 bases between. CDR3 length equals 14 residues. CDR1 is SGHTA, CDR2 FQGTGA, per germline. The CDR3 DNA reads TGTGCCAGCAACTCTCCGGGACAACACACTGAAGCTTTCTTT. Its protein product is CASNSPGQHTEAFF.

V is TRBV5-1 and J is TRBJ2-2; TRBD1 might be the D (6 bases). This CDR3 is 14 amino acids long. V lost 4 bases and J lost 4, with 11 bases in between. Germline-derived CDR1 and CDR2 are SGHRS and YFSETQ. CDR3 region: CASSRTGSTGELFF. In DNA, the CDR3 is TGCGCCAGCAGCCGAACAGGGTCCACCGGGGAGCTGTTTTTT.

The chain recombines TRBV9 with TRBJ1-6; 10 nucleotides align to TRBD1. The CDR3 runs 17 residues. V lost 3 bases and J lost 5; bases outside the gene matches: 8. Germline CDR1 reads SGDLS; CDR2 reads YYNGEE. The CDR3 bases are TGTGCCAGCAGCGAGGGACCGGGACAGGGGCATAATTCACCCCTCCACTTT. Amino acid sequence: CASSEGPGQGHNSPLHF. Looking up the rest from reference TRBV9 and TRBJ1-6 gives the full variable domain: DSGVTQTPKHLITATGQRVTLRCSPRSGDLSVYWYQQSLDQGLQFLIQYYNGEERAKGNILERFSAQQFPDLHSELNLSSLELGDSALYFCASSEGPGQGHNSPLHFGNGTRLTVT.

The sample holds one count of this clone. The CDR3 DNA is TGTGCCAGCAGTTTAGCCAGGGGAGATCACGAGCAGTACTTC. Protein: CASSLARGDHEQYF. V is TRBV27 and J is TRBJ2-7, with D maybe TRBD1 (6 bases). V was trimmed by 2 bases and J by 5 bases, leaving 13 bases between them. From germline, CDR1 is MNHEY and CDR2 SMNVEV (reference sequence). This CDR3 contains 14 residues.

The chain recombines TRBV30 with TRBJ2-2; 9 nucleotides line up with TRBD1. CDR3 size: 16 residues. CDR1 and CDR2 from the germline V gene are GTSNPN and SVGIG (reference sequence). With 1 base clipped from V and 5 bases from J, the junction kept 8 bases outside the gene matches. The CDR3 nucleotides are TGTGCCTGGAGTGCCCACAGGGGGCCGAGGACCGGGGAGCTGTTTTTT. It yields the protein CAWSAHRGPRTGELFF.

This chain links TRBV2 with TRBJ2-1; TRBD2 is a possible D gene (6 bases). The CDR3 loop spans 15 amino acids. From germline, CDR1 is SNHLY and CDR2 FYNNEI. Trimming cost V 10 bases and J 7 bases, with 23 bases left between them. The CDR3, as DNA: TGTGCCACCCAAATTGGTAGCGGTGATCTGAATGAGCAGTTCTTC. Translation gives CATQIGSGDLNEQFF.